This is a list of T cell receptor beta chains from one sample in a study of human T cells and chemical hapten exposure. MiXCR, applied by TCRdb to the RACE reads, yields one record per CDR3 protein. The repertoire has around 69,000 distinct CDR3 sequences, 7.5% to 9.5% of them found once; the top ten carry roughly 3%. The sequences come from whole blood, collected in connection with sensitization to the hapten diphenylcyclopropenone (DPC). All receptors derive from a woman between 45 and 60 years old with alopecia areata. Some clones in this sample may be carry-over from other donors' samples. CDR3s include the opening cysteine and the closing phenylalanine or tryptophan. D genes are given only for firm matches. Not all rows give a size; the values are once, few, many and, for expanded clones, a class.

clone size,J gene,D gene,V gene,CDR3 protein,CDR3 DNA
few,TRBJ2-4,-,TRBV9,CASSAPGPQIENIQYF,TGTGCCAGCAGCGCTCCGGGACCCCAGATCGAAAACATTCAGTACTTC
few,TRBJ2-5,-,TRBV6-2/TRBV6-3,CASSYSKLVRQETQYF,TGTGCCAGCAGTTACTCAAAACTAGTGCGGCAAGAGACCCAGTACTTC
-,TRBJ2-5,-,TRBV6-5,CASSYSKYQETQYF,TGTGCCAGCAGTTACTCGAAGTACCAAGAGACCCAGTACTTC
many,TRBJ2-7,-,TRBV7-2,CASSLEVGVVEQYF,TGTGCCAGCAGCTTAGAAGTGGGGGTGGTCGAGCAGTACTTC
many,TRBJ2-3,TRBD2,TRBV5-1,CASSLGRLAETDTQYF,TGCGCCAGCAGCTTGGGCAGACTAGCGGAGACAGATACGCAGTATTTT
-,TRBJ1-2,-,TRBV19,CASSIDHQAPALGYTF,TGTGCCAGTAGTATAGATCACCAGGCTCCAGCGCTTGGCTACACCTTC
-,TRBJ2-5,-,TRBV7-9,CASSSGTLQETQYF,TGTGCCAGCAGTTCTGGGACACTCCAAGAGACCCAGTACTTC
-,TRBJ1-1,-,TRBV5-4,CASSEMTGGKNTEAFF,TGTGCCAGCAGCGAAATGACAGGAGGAAAGAACACTGAAGCTTTCTTT
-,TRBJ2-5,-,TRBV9,CASSSNAQETQYF,TGTGCCAGCAGCTCGAACGCCCAAGAGACCCAGTACTTC
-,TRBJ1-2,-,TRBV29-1,CSVERSGEPYGYTF,TGCAGCGTTGAACGATCAGGGGAACCCTATGGCTACACCTTC
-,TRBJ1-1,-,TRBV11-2,CASSLRDGGTEAFF,TGTGCCAGCAGCTTACGGGACGGAGGGACTGAAGCTTTCTTT
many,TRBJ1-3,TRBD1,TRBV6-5,CASSSGQGARGNTIYF,TGTGCCAGCAGTTCGGGACAGGGGGCGCGTGGAAACACCATATATTTT
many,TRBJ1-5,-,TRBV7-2,CASRGRRGAPVLSNQPQHF,TGTGCCAGCAGAGGAAGGAGGGGGGCCCCGGTTTTGAGCAATCAGCCCCAGCATTTT
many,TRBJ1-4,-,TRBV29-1,CSVVATNEKLFF,TGCAGCGTTGTTGCAACTAATGAAAAACTGTTTTTT
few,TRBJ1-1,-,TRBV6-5,CASRGNGGPVSSEAFF,TGTGCCAGCAGGGGGAACGGGGGGCCGGTTTCGTCTGAAGCTTTCTTT
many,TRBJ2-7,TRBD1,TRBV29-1,CSVERGDRGRREQYF,TGCAGCGTTGAAAGAGGGGACAGGGGGCGAAGGGAGCAGTACTTC
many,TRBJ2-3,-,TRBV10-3,CASRPGVGSTDTQYF,TGTGCTTCCCGACCCGGTGTGGGGAGCACAGATACGCAGTATTTT
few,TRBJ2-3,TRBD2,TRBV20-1,CSAGRGLAGWSDTQYF,TGCAGTGCTGGGAGGGGCCTAGCTGGGTGGTCAGATACGCAGTATTTT
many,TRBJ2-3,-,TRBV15,CATSRDIGDTQYF,TGTGCCACCAGCAGAGATATAGGGGATACGCAGTATTTT
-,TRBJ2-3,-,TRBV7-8,CASSLEDGRDTQYF,TGTGCCAGCAGCTTAGAAGACGGAAGAGATACGCAGTATTTT
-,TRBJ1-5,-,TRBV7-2,CASSLAPPRQPQHF,TGTGCCAGCAGCTTAGCTCCCCCGAGGCAGCCCCAGCATTTT
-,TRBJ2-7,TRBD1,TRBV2,CASSSGGQYF,TGTGCCAGCAGCTCAGGGGGGCAGTACTTC
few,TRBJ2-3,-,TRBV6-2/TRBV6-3,CASSYGQILSTDTQYF,TGTGCCAGCAGTTATGGACAGATATTAAGCACAGATACGCAGTATTTT
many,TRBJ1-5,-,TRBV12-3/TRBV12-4,CASSLHPIQPQHF,TGTGCCAGCAGTTTACACCCAATTCAGCCCCAGCATTTT
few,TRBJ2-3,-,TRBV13,CASSYRDRDTQYF,TGTGCCAGCAGCTACCGGGACCGAGATACGCAGTATTTT
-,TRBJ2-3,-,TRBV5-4,CASSLGHRRSSTDTQYF,TGTGCCAGCAGCTTAGGCCACAGGAGATCTAGCACAGATACGCAGTATTTT
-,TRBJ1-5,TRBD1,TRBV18,CASSSNPQGISNQPQHF,TGTGCCAGCTCATCGAACCCACAGGGGATCAGCAATCAGCCCCAGCATTTT
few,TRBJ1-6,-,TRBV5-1,CASSWDTNSPLHF,TGCGCCAGCAGCTGGGACACAAATTCACCCCTCCACTTT
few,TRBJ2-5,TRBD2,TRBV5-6,CASIWRASGGQETQYF,TGTGCCAGCATCTGGAGGGCTAGCGGGGGGCAAGAGACCCAGTACTTC
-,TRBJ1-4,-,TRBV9,CASSSTGIGANEKLFF,TGTGCCAGCAGTTCGACAGGCATTGGGGCTAATGAAAAACTGTTTTTT
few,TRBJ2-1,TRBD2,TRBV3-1,CATTSGGAMDEQFF,TGTGCCACCACTAGCGGGGGGGCAATGGATGAGCAGTTCTTC
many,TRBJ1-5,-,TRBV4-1,CASSQPGNQPQHF,TGCGCCAGCAGCCAACCAGGGAATCAGCCCCAGCATTTT
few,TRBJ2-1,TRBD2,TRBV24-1,CATSAPGLAGNEQFF,TGTGCCACCAGTGCCCCGGGACTAGCGGGGAATGAGCAGTTCTTC
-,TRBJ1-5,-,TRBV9,CASSVGANSNQPQHF,TGTGCCAGCAGCGTAGGTGCGAATAGCAATCAGCCCCAGCATTTT
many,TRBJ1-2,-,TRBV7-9,CASSLEGPPGNGYTF,TGTGCCAGCAGCTTAGAGGGGCCCCCGGGGAATGGCTACACCTTC
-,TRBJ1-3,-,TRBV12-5,CASGLRSGNTIYF,TGTGCTAGTGGTTTGAGGTCTGGAAACACCATATATTTT
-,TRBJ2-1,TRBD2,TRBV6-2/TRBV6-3,CASSRLTSGVYNEQFF,TGTGCCAGCAGTCGCCTGACTAGCGGGGTTTACAATGAGCAGTTCTTC
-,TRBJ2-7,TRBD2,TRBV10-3,CATSGTYEQYF,TGTGCCACCAGCGGGACCTACGAGCAGTACTTC
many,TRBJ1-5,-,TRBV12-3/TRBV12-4,CASSLEGGGNQPQHF,TGTGCCAGCAGTTTAGAAGGTGGGGGCAATCAGCCCCAGCATTTT
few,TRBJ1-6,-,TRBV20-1,CSARDIGQSSYNSPLHF,TGCAGTGCTAGAGATATAGGACAGAGCTCCTATAATTCACCCCTCCACTTT
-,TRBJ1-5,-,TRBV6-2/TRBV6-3,CASRDSVSNQPQHF,TGTGCCAGCCGAGACAGCGTGAGCAATCAGCCCCAGCATTTT
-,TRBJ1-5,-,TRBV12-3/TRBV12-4,CASSYRLVQPQHF,TGTGCCAGCAGTTATCGGTTAGTACAGCCCCAGCATTTT
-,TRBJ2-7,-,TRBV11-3,CASSPGDSYEQYF,TGTGCCAGCAGCCCCGGGGATTCCTACGAGCAGTACTTC
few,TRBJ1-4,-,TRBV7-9,CASSRGTQTNEKLFF,TGTGCCAGCAGTCGGGGGACACAGACTAATGAAAAACTGTTTTTT
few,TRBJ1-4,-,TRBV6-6,CASSSGKTLSFEKLFF,TGTGCCAGCAGTTCAGGGAAGACATTATCGTTTGAAAAACTGTTTTTT